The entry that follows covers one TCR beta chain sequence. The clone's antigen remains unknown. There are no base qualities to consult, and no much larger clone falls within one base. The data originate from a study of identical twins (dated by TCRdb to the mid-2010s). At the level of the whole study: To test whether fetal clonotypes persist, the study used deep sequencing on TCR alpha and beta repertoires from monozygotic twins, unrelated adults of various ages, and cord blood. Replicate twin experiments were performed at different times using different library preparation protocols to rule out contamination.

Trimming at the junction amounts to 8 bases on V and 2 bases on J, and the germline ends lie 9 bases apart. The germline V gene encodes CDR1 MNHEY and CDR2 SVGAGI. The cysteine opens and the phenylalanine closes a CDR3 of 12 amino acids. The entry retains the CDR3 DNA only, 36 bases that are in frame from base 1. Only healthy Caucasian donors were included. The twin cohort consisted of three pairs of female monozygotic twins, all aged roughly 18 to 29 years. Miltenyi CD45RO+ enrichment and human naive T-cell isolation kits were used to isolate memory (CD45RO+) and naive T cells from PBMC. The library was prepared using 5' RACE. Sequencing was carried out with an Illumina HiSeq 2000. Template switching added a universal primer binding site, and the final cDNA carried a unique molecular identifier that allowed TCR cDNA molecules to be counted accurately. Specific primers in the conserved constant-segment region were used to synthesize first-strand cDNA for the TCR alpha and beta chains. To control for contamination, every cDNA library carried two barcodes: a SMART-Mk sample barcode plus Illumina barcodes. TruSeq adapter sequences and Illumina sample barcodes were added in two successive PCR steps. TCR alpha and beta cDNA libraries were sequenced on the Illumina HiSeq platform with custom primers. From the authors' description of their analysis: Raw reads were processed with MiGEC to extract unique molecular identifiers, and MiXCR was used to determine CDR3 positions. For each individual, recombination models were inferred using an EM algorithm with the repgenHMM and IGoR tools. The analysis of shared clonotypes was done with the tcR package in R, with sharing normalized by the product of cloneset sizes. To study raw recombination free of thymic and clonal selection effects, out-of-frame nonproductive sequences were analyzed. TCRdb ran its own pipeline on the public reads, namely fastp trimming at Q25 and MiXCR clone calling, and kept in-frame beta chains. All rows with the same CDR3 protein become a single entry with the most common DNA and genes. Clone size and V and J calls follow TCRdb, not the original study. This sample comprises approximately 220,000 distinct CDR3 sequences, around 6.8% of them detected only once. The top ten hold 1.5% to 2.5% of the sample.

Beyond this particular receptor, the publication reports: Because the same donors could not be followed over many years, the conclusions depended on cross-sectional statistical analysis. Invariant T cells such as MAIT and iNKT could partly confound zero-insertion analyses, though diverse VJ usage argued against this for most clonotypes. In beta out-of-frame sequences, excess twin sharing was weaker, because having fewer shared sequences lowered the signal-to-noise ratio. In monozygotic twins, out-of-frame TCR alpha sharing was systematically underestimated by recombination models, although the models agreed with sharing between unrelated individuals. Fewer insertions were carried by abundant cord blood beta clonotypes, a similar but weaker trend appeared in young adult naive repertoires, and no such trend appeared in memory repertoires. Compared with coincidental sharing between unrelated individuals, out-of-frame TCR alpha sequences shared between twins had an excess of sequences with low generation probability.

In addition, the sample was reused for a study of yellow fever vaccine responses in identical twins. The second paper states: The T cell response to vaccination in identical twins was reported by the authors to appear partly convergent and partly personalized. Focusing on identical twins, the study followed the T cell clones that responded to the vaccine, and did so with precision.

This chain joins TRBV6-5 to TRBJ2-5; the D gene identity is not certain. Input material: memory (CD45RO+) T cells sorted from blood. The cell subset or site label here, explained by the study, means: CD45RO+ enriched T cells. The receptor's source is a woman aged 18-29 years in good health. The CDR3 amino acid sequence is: CASRGLQETQYF. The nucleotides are TGTGCCAGCCGCGGTTTGCAAGAGACCCAGTACTTC.